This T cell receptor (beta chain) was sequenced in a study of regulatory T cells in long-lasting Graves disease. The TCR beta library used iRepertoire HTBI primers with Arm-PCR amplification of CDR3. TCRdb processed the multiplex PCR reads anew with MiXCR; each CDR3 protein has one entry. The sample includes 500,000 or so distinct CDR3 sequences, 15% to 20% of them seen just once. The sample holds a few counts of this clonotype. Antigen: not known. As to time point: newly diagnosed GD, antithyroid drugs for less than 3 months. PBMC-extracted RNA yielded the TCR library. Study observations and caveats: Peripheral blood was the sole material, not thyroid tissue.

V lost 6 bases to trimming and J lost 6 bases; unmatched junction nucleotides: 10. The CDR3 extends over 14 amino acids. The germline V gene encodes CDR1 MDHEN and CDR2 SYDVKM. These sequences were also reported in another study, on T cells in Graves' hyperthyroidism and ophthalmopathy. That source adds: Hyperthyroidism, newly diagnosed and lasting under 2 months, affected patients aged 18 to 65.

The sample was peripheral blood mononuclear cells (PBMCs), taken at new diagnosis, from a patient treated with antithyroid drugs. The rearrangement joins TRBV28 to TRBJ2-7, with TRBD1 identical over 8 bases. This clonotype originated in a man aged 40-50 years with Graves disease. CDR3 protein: CASRTDRVDFEQYF. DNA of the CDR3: TGTGCCAGCAGAACGGACAGGGTAGACTTCGAGCAGTACTTC.